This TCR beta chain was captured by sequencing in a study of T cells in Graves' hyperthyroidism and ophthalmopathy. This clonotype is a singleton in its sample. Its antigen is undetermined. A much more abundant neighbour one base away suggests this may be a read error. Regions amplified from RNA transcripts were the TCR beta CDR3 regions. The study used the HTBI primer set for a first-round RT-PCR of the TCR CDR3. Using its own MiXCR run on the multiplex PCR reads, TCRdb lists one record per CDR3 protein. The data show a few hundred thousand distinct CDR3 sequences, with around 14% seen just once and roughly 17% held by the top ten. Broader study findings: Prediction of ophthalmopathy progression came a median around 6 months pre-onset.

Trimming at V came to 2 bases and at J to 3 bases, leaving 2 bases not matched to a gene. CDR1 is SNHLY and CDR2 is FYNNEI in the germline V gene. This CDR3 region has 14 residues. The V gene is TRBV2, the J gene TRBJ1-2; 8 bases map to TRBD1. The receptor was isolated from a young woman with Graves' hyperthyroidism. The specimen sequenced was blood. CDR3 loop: CASSEMDRDYGYTF. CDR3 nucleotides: TGTGCCAGCAGTGAAATGGACAGGGACTATGGCTACACCTTC.